Below are 7 T cell receptor beta chains sequenced from a single sample in a study of T-cell reconstitution after alpha-beta-depleted transplantation in children. This sample's TCRbeta library carried unique molecular identifier barcodes. In TCRdb, the PCR reads were re-called with MiXCR into one record per CDR3 protein. Altogether some 220,000 distinct CDR3 sequences are present, about a tenth being singletons, with the ten largest covering roughly 27%. This sample comprised PBMCs, obtained before TCRalphabeta/CD19-depleted stem cell transplant. The receptors here all came from a child younger than two with acute myeloid leukemia, due to receive a stem cell transplant.

This clonotype appeared a few times. The J gene is TRBJ2-3, the V gene TRBV30; 9 bases align to TRBD2. Per germline, CDR1 GTSNPN and CDR2 SVGIG (reference sequence). V was pared by 4 bases and J by 2 bases, with 10 bases of the junction left unmatched. The CDR3 is made up of 16 amino acids. The CDR3 protein is CAWKFFGGGATDTQYF. CDR3 in DNA: TGTGCCTGGAAGTTCTTTGGCGGGGGGGCCACAGATACGCAGTATTTT.

This clonotype showed up many times. This rearrangement joins TRBV4-2 to TRBJ2-2, with D perhaps matching TRBD1 (5 bases). This CDR3 contains 18 residues. Germline CDR1 is LGHNA and CDR2 is YNFKEQ. With 1 base removed from V and 1 base from J, the gap between germline ends came to 16 bases. The CDR3 DNA reads as TGTGCCAGCAGCCAAGGGACATATTACCTCCTGAACACCGGGGAGCTGTTTTTT. Its protein is CASSQGTYYLLNTGELFF.

There are many counts of this clonotype. The rearrangement links TRBV20-1 to TRBJ2-3; 8 nucleotides agree with TRBD2. This CDR3 has 16 residues. The germline gives CDR1 DFQATT, CDR2 SNEGSKA (reference sequence). J was trimmed by 0 bases and V by 3 bases; bases with no gene match: 8. CDR3 bases: TGCAGTGCTAGTAAGCGGGAGTCGACTAGCACAGATACGCAGTATTTT. It encodes CSASKRESTSTDTQYF.

In its sample, this clonotype was seen a few times. This CDR3 is CASSLRDPRETQYF. The CDR3 region has the DNA TGTGCCAGCAGCTTAAGGGACCCTAGGGAGACCCAGTACTTC. The V and J genes are TRBV11-2 and TRBJ2-5, with D perhaps being TRBD1 or TRBD2 (5 bases each). The CDR3 has 14 residues. Deletions cut 2 bases from V and 5 bases from J, with 12 bases between. Germline V gene lookup returns CDR1 SGHAT and CDR2 FQNNGV.

This clonotype occurred many times. The chain combines TRBV12-3 or TRBV12-4 with TRBJ1-1, with D uncertain. CDR3 length: 12 residues. Trimming shortened V by 6 bases and J by 5 bases, and 10 bases separated the two germline ends. The CDR3 DNA follows: TGTGCCAGCAGAGCCCGAGGGACTGAAGCTTTCTTT. Its protein product is CASRARGTEAFF.

This sequence joins TRBV6-4 and TRBJ2-7, with unresolved D. CDR3 length: 16 residues. Germline values: CDR1 MRHNA, CDR2 SNTAGT. The germline V and J ends were trimmed by 1 base and 3 bases, with 16 bases remaining between them. Here the CDR3 reads CASSDWFSFHGYEQYF. For the CDR3, the DNA is TGTGCCAGCAGTGACTGGTTTAGTTTTCACGGCTACGAGCAGTACTTC.

The sample holds a few counts of this clonotype. The genes are TRBV5-8 and TRBJ2-4; 7 nucleotides agree with TRBD2. The CDR3 runs to 17 residues. Germline V CDR1 and CDR2: SGHTS, YDEGEE. With V trimmed by 0 bases and J by 7 bases, 13 bases remained unmatched. The CDR3 spells CASSLASGGDRRNIQYF. The CDR3 DNA is TGTGCCAGCAGCTTGGCCTCTGGGGGGGATCGGAGGAACATTCAGTACTTC.